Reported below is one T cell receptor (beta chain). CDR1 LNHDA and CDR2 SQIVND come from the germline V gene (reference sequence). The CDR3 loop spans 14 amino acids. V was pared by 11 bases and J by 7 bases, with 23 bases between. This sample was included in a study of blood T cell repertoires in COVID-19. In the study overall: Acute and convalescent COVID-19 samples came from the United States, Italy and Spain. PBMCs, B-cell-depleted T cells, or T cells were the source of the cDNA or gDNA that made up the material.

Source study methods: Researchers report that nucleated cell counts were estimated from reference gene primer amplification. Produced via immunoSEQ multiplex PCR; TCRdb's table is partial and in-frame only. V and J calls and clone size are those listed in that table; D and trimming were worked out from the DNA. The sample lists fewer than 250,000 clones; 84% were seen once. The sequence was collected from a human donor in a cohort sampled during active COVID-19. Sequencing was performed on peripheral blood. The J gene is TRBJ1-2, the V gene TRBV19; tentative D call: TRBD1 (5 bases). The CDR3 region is CASLPREGVGGYTF. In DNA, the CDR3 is TGTGCCTCCCTCCCAAGGGAAGGGGTGGGTGGCTACACCTTC.